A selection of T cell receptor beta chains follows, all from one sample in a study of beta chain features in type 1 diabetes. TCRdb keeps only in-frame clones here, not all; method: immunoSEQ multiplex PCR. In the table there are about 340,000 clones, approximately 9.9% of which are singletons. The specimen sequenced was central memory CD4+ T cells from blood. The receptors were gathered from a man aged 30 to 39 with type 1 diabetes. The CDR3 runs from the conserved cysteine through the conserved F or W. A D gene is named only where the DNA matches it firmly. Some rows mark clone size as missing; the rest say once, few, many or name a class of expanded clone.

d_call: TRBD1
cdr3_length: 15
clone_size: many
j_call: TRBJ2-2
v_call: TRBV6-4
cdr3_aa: CASSPQGRGTGELFF
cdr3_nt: TGTGCCAGCAGCCCACAGGGGAGAGGCACCGGGGAGCTGTTTTTT

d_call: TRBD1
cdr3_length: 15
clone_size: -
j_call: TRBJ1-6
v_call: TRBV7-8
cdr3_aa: CASSLLGQGSSPLHF
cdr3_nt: TGTGCCAGCAGCTTACTGGGACAGGGAAGTTCACCCCTCCACTTT

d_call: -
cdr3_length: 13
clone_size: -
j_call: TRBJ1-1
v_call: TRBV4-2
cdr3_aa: CASSPISLLGAFF
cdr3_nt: TGTGCCAGCAGCCCCATCTCTCTACTGGGGGCTTTCTTT

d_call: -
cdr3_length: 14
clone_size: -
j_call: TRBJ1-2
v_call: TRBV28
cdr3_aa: CASTGTLEGYGYTF
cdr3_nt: TGTGCCAGCACCGGGACCCTCGAGGGTTATGGCTACACCTTC

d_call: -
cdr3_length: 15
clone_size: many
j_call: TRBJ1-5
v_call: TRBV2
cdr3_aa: CASSQDSVGNQPQHF
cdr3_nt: TGTGCCAGCAGTCAGGACAGTGTCGGCAATCAGCCCCAGCATTTT

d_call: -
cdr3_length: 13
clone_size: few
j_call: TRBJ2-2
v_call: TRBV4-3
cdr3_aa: CASSQDRGGELFF
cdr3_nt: TGCGCCAGCAGCCAAGACAGGGGAGGGGAGCTGTTTTTT

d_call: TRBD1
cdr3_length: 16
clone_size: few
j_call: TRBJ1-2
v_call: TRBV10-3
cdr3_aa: CAISDMAGQGTYGYTF
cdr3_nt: TGTGCCATCAGTGATATGGCGGGACAGGGGACCTATGGCTACACCTTC

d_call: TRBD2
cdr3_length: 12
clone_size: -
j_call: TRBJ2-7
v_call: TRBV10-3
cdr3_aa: CATQAGGGEQYF
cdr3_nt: TGTGCCACCCAGGCGGGGGGAGGCGAGCAGTACTTC

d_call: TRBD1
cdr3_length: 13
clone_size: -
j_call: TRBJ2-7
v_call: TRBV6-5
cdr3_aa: CATTGGLSYEQYF
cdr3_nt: TGTGCCACTACAGGGGGCCTCTCCTACGAGCAGTACTTC

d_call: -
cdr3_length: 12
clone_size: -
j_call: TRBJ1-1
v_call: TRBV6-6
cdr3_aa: CASRTGLTEAFF
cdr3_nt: TGTGCCAGCAGGACAGGACTCACTGAAGCTTTCTTT

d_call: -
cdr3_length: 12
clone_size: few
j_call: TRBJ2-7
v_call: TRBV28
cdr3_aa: CATTRVFYEQYF
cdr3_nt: TGTGCCACCACCCGGGTCTTCTACGAGCAGTACTTC

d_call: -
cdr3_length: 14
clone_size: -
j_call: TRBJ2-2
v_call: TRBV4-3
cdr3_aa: CASSQEGQTGELFF
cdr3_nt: TGCGCCAGCAGCCAAGAAGGACAGACCGGGGAGCTGTTTTTT

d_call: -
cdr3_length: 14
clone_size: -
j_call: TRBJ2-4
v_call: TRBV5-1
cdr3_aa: CASSLDSPKNIQYF
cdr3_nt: TGCGCCAGCAGCTTAGACAGTCCCAAAAACATTCAGTACTTC

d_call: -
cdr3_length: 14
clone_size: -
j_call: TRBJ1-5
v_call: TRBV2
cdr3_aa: CASSAEYSNQPQHF
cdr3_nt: TGTGCCAGCAGTGCAGAATACAGCAATCAGCCCCAGCATTTT

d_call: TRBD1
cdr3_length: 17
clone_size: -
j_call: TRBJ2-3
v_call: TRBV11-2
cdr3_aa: CASSLEGGTGRTDTQYF
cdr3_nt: TGTGCCAGCAGCTTAGAGGGTGGGACAGGCCGCACAGATACGCAGTATTTT

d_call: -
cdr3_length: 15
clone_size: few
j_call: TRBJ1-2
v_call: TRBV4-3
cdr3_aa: CASSQDPQGLYGYTF
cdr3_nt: TGCGCCAGCAGCCAAGACCCCCAGGGTCTCTATGGCTACACCTTC

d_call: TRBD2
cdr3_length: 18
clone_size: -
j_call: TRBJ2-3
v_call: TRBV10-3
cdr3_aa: CAISELAGFYSSTDTQYF
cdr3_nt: TGTGCCATCAGTGAACTAGCGGGATTTTATTCTAGCACAGATACGCAGTATTTT